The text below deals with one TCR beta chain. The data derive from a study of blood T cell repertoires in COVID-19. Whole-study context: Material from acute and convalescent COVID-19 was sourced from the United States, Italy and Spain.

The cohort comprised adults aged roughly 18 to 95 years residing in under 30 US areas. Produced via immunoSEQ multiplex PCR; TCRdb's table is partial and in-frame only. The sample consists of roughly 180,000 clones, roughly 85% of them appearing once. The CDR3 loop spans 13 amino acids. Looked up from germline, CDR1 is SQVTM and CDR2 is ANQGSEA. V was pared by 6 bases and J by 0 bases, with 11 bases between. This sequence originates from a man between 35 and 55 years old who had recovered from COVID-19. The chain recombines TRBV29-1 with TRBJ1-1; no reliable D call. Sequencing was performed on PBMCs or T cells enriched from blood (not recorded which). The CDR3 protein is CSVEPRLNTEAFF. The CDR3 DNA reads TGCAGCGTCGAGCCCAGGCTGAACACTGAAGCTTTCTTT.